What follows are 28 T cell receptor beta chains derived from one specimen sequenced in a study of shared clonotypes between healthy human individuals. The naive CD8 population came from CD45RO-negative cells selected for CCR7, without terminally differentiated effector memory CD45RA+ cells. Assay used: immunoSEQ multiplex PCR; TCRdb lists only in-frame clones, some missing. The sample lists a few hundred thousand clones, around 95% occurring once. Specimen: naive CD8+ T cells sorted from blood. These receptors all stem from a woman under 40 in good health.

CDR3 loop: CASSMFRIPNTEAFF. The CDR3 nucleotides read TGTGCCAGTAGTATGTTCAGGATTCCGAACACTGAAGCTTTCTTT. The V call is TRBV19, the J call TRBJ1-1; D gene ambiguous. CDR3 length equals 15 residues. The germline gives CDR1 LNHDA, CDR2 SQIVND (reference sequence). V was trimmed by 3 bases and J by 1 base, leaving 12 bases between them.

This clone was counted a few times. The same CDR3 can be traced to other DNA sequences in this sample. V usage is TRBV5-6 and J usage is TRBJ1-3; D not resolved. This CDR3 is 13 amino acids long. Deletions cut 4 bases from V and 3 bases from J, with 8 bases between. Germline V CDR1 and CDR2: SGHDT, YYEEEE. The CDR3: CASSPGSGNTIYF. In DNA, the CDR3 is TGTGCCAGCAGCCCGGGTAGTGGAAACACCATATATTTT.

This clone was recorded only once. V gene TRBV9 combines with J gene TRBJ1-1, with 9 nucleotides matching TRBD1. CDR1 and CDR2 (germline): SGDLS, YYNGEE. The CDR3 is made up of 17 amino acids. V shed 3 bases, J shed 0 bases, and the junction held 9 bases outside the gene matches. The CDR3 DNA reads TGTGCCAGCAGCGCACCGGGACAGGGATATATGAACACTGAAGCTTTCTTT. Its protein is CASSAPGQGYMNTEAFF.

The V call is TRBV5-1, the J call TRBJ1-2, with 8 positions matching TRBD1. CDR3 length: 15 amino acids. Germline V CDR1 and CDR2: SGHRS, YFSETQ. V lost 3 bases, J lost 5 bases, and 9 bases stayed unmatched. In DNA form, the CDR3 reads TGCGCCAGCAGCTGGACAGGACAGGGCAGATATGGCTACACCTTC. The encoded protein is CASSWTGQGRYGYTF.

The rearrangement joins TRBV4-1 to TRBJ1-5, with 8 bases lining up with TRBD1. The CDR3 is 16 residues long. Germline CDR1 is MGHRA and CDR2 is YSYEKL. The junction had 6 bases not matched to a gene; V was cut back by 0 bases and J by 5 bases. The CDR3 DNA follows: TGCGCCAGCAGCCAAGAATTGCGCAGGGGGCATCAGCCCCAGCATTTT. The encoded protein is CASSQELRRGHQPQHF.

As DNA, the CDR3 is TGCGCCAGCAGCCAAGGTCTTTTCAATGAGCAGTTCTTC. It specifies CASSQGLFNEQFF. This chain uses TRBV4-1 with TRBJ2-1; no definite D call. With 1 base removed from V and 6 bases from J, the gap between germline ends came to 7 bases. CDR1 MGHRA and CDR2 YSYEKL come from the germline V gene. CDR3 size: 13 residues.

CDR3 bases: TGTGCCAGCAGTACGCGGGAGAAAATATACAATGAGCAGTTCTTC. It codes for CASSTREKIYNEQFF. V gene TRBV28 combines with J gene TRBJ2-1, with 7 bases identical to TRBD2. This CDR3 spans 15 amino acids. With V trimmed by 5 bases and J by 4 bases, 8 bases remained unmatched. CDR1 MDHEN and CDR2 SYDVKM come from the germline V gene.

This chain connects TRBV14 to TRBJ2-7; 7 bases line up with TRBD2. There are 14 residues in the CDR3. Germline V CDR1 and CDR2: SGHDN, FVKESK. V shed 3 bases and J 0 bases; nucleotides not matched to a gene: 2. In DNA, the CDR3 is TGTGCCAGCAGCCACGGGAGGAGCTCCTACGAGCAGTACTTC. Residues: CASSHGRSSYEQYF.

The J gene is TRBJ1-5, the V gene TRBV7-9; 8 nucleotides match TRBD1. CDR1 is SEHNR, CDR2 FQNEAQ, per germline (reference sequence). J gave up 4 bases and V 5 bases, and 7 bases lay outside the gene matches. This CDR3 has 15 amino acids. CDR3 nucleotides: TGTGCCAGCAGCCCGTCCAGGGGGCTAAATCAGCCCCAGCATTTT. The encoded protein is CASSPSRGLNQPQHF.

The chain recombines TRBV29-1 with TRBJ1-1, with D tentatively TRBD1 (5 bases). Trimming shortened V by 5 bases and J by 0 bases, and 10 bases separated the two germline ends. Germline CDR1 reads SQVTM; CDR2 reads ANQGSEA. This CDR3 has 13 residues. The CDR3 here is CSVSDSMNTEAFF. The CDR3 DNA reads as TGCAGCGTTTCCGACAGTATGAACACTGAAGCTTTCTTT.

This rearrangement joins TRBV27 to TRBJ2-7; TRBD1 matches 11 bases. J gave up 2 bases and V 6 bases, and 6 bases lay outside the gene matches. Germline CDR1 MNHEY, CDR2 SMNVEV (reference sequence). The CDR3 runs to 15 residues. The CDR3 region has the DNA TGTGCCAGCAGCCCTCTGGGACAGGGGGCCTACGAGCAGTACTTC. Residues: CASSPLGQGAYEQYF.

The chain links TRBV2 to TRBJ2-5, with 13 bases aligning to TRBD2. The assigned J gene may be wrong: the sequence end matches TRBJ2-7 better. Germline CDR1 reads SNHLY; CDR2 reads FYNNEI. This CDR3 contains 18 residues. This chain's CDR3 is CASTEGGLAGDYSYEQYF. In nucleotides, the CDR3 is TGTGCCAGCACCGAAGGTGGACTAGCGGGAGACTACTCCTACGAGCAGTACTTC.

This clone was seen only once. V and J are TRBV27 and TRBJ2-1, with a weak D call TRBD2 (6 bases). The V end lost 3 bases, the J end lost 0 bases, and 9 bases lay between the germline ends. The CDR3 loop spans 15 amino acids. The germline CDR1 and CDR2 sequences are MNHEY and SMNVEV (reference sequence). In nucleotides, the CDR3 is TGTGCCAGCAGTTTGTACGGGGGCTCCTACAATGAGCAGTTCTTC. This codes for CASSLYGGSYNEQFF.

On this clone: The sample carries other DNA sequences with the same CDR3. This chain connects TRBV5-4 to TRBJ1-2; D is possibly TRBD1 (6 bases). Germline V CDR1 and CDR2: SGHNT, YYREEE (reference sequence). This CDR3 is built from 11 residues. The V gene lost 4 bases and the J gene lost 8 bases, with 9 bases spanning the gap. For the CDR3, the DNA is TGTGCCAGCAGCCTAGGGGGGGGCTACACCTTC. Protein sequence: CASSLGGGYTF.

For the CDR3, the DNA is TGTGCCAGCAGTTTTCTCAAAGAAGCTTTCTTT. Translation gives CASSFLKEAFF. This chain joins TRBV28 and TRBJ1-1; D is unclear. Germline-derived CDR1 and CDR2 are MDHEN and SYDVKM. V was shortened by 3 bases and J by 8 bases, with 7 bases between the two germline ends. CDR3 size: 11 residues.

The chain links TRBV27 to TRBJ2-7, with 7 bases fitting TRBD2. Trimming cost V 7 bases and J 2 bases; bases outside gene matches: 5. This CDR3 region has 13 residues. Germline V lookup: CDR1 MNHEY, CDR2 SMNVEV (reference sequence). The CDR3 here is CASTAGSPYEQYF. The DNA for the CDR3 is TGTGCCAGCACAGCGGGAAGCCCCTACGAGCAGTACTTC.

This chain uses TRBV7-9 with TRBJ1-1; D remains unclear. CDR1 and CDR2 from the germline V gene are SEHNR and FQNEAQ (reference sequence). There are 13 residues in the CDR3. Trimming left V 4 bases short and J 4 bases short, with 10 bases between. CDR3 sequence reads: CASSSLLGTEAFF. The CDR3 region has the DNA TGTGCCAGCAGCTCGCTCTTGGGCACTGAAGCTTTCTTT.

The V gene is TRBV27, the J gene TRBJ1-1, with D uncertain. Germline assignment: CDR1 MNHEY and CDR2 SMNVEV (reference sequence). This CDR3 has 15 residues. V lost 0 bases, J lost 0 bases, and 8 bases lay in between. The CDR3 region is CASSLSEELNTEAFF. CDR3 nucleotide sequence: TGTGCCAGCAGTTTATCGGAGGAGTTGAACACTGAAGCTTTCTTT.

The rearrangement joins TRBV4-1 to TRBJ2-7; 11 nucleotides line up with TRBD2. Germline loops: CDR1 MGHRA, CDR2 YSYEKL. The CDR3 length is 15 residues. Trimming removed 5 bases from V and 1 base from J; junction bases left unmatched: 4. CDR3 residues: CASSERLAGSYEQYF. The CDR3 coding sequence is TGCGCCAGCAGCGAAAGACTAGCGGGATCCTACGAGCAGTACTTC.

The chain couples TRBV27 to TRBJ2-7; perhaps TRBD2 as D (6 bases). V was trimmed by 0 bases and J by 4 bases, leaving 16 bases between them. The CDR3 is 16 amino acids. CDR1 and CDR2 from the germline V gene are MNHEY and SMNVEV (reference sequence). The DNA for the CDR3 is TGTGCCAGCAGTTTATCTGTTAGCGGCAGCGGGTACGAGCAGTACTTC. It is translated as CASSLSVSGSGYEQYF.

V gene TRBV13 combines with J gene TRBJ2-3; 8 bases are a match to TRBD2. Germline trimming cut 5 bases from V and 4 bases from J; bases unmatched to any gene: 11. Germline CDR1 is PRHDT and CDR2 is FYEKMQ (reference sequence). The CDR3 runs 16 residues. CDR3 sequence: CASSPTSGGPADTQYF. The CDR3 DNA follows: TGTGCCAGCAGCCCTACTTCGGGAGGGCCTGCAGATACGCAGTATTTT.

This chain connects TRBV13 to TRBJ2-7; 9 bases are shared with TRBD1. CDR1 is PRHDT and CDR2 is FYEKMQ in the germline V gene (reference sequence). With V trimmed by 4 bases and J by 3 bases, 7 bases remained unmatched. The CDR3 contains 15 residues. DNA of the CDR3: TGTGCCAGCAGCTCTCCTCGGACAGGGGACTACGAGCAGTACTTC. This sequence encodes CASSSPRTGDYEQYF.

This chain connects TRBV5-1 to TRBJ2-2, with 9 bases fitting TRBD2. The length of the CDR3 is 15 residues. The germline CDR1 and CDR2 sequences are SGHRS and YFSETQ. V lost 4 bases, J lost 3 bases, and 4 bases stayed unmatched. CDR3 protein: CASSIAGVDTGELFF. The CDR3 DNA reads as TGCGCCAGCAGCATAGCGGGAGTCGACACCGGGGAGCTGTTTTTT. The full variable domain, in which reference TRBV5-1 and TRBJ2-2 provide the parts outside the CDR3, is KAGVTQTPRYLIKTRGQQVTLSCSPISGHRSVSWYQQTPGQGLQFLFEYFSETQRNKGNFPGRFSGRQFSNSRSEMNVSTLELGDSALYLCASSIAGVDTGELFFGEGSRLTVL.

The V and J genes are TRBV20-1 and TRBJ1-3; D unclear. The CDR3 is 11 residues long. The V gene's germline CDR1 is DFQATT and CDR2 SNEGSKA (reference sequence). With 4 bases removed from V and 7 bases from J, the gap between germline ends came to 8 bases. CDR3 sequence reads: CSATLMNTIYF. The CDR3, as DNA: TGCAGTGCTACGTTGATGAACACCATATATTTT.

This clone has more than one count but fewer than ten. V and J are TRBV7-4 and TRBJ1-5, with 7 nucleotides matching TRBD1. Looked up from germline, CDR1 is SGHVT and CDR2 is SQSDAQ. The CDR3 length is 14 residues. Losses at the gene ends were 5 bases for V and 6 bases for J; bases not matched to a gene: 7. CDR3 residues: CASSGRQGGQPQHF. CDR3 sequence (DNA): TGTGCCAGCAGCGGAAGACAGGGAGGTCAGCCCCAGCATTTT.

V and J are TRBV6-5 and TRBJ2-1, with TRBD2 matching 7 bases. CDR1 MNHEY and CDR2 SVGAGI come from the germline V gene. The CDR3 is 16 residues long. V trimming: 0 bases; J trimming: 4 bases; junction bases outside the gene matches: 6. CDR3 amino acids: CASSYSSGETYNEQFF. In DNA, the CDR3 is TGTGCCAGCAGTTACTCGAGCGGGGAAACTTACAATGAGCAGTTCTTC.

The chain has TRBV29-1 and TRBJ2-7, with D possibly TRBD1 on 5 matching bases. Germline loops: CDR1 SQVTM, CDR2 ANQGSEA. V lost 4 bases to trimming and J lost 6 bases, with 10 bases between them. The CDR3 spans 11 residues. The CDR3: CSVGGRSEQYF. As DNA, the CDR3 is TGCAGCGTTGGGGGCAGGTCCGAGCAGTACTTC.

The rearrangement uses TRBV6-5 and TRBJ1-4; maybe TRBD1 (6 bases). V lost 2 bases and J lost 8, with 12 bases in between. The CDR3 length is 14 residues. The germline V gene has CDR1 MNHEY and CDR2 SVGAGI. The CDR3 is CASSYVAGDEKLFF. In DNA form, the CDR3 reads TGTGCCAGCAGTTACGTGGCAGGGGACGAAAAACTGTTTTTT.